The rows below give T cell receptor beta chains drawn from one sample of a study of T cells in Graves' hyperthyroidism and ophthalmopathy. TCRdb ran MiXCR on the multiplex PCR reads and lists one entry per CDR3 protein. The sample lists some 570,000 distinct CDR3 sequences, approximately 14% occurring once. Sequences were obtained from blood. The source of these receptors is a woman aged 18-35 years with Graves' ophthalmopathy. Both conserved end residues are part of each CDR3. A D gene is named only where the DNA matches it firmly. Size tells how often a clone was seen (once, few, many) or the class of an expanded clone, and some rows leave it out.

j_call,d_call,cdr3_length,clone_size,v_call,cdr3_nt,cdr3_aa
TRBJ1-3,TRBD1,15,few,TRBV30,TGTGCCTGGATTCCACAGGGGCGGCCTGGAAACACCATATATTTT,CAWIPQGRPGNTIYF
TRBJ2-1,TRBD2,15,.,TRBV3-1,TGTGCCAGCAGCCAAGTCGGGACTATTTACAATGAGCAGTTCTTC,CASSQVGTIYNEQFF
TRBJ1-5,.,13,many,TRBV2,TGTGCCAGCCGAAAAGGGACCAGTCAGCCCCAGCATTTT,CASRKGTSQPQHF
TRBJ1-5,.,12,many,TRBV28,TGTGCCACCCGCAGTAGCAATCAGCCCCAGCATTTT,CATRSSNQPQHF
TRBJ2-1,.,16,many,TRBV2,TGTGCTACTACACCCCCCCGGGGACCCCCGGACAATGAGCAGTTCTTC,CATTPPRGPPDNEQFF
TRBJ2-7,TRBD1,14,many,TRBV20-1,TGCAGTGCTAGCGGGACAGGGGGCTCAGGCGAGCAGTACTTC,CSASGTGGSGEQYF
TRBJ1-2,.,11,many,TRBV12-3/TRBV12-4,TGTGCCAGCAGTTTTCTCCTATGGAGGACCTTC,CASSFLLWRTF
TRBJ2-7,TRBD1,14,many,TRBV12-3/TRBV12-4,TGTGCCAGCAGCCGGGGGACAGGGATCTACGAGCAGTACTTC,CASSRGTGIYEQYF
TRBJ2-2,TRBD1,18,.,TRBV7-9,TGTGCCAGCAGCAAATCTTACGTCGGACAGGGTCGAACCGGGGAGCTGTTTTTT,CASSKSYVGQGRTGELFF
TRBJ2-7,.,11,many,TRBV20-1,TGCAGTGCGAGGAGGGGGGCCGAGCAGTACTTC,CSARRGAEQYF
TRBJ1-2,TRBD1,15,.,TRBV6-1,TGTGCCAGCAGTACCCGGGACAGGACTGGAGAAGGCTACACCTTC,CASSTRDRTGEGYTF
TRBJ2-7,TRBD2,15,many,TRBV4-1,TGCGCCAGCAGCCAGACAGCGGGAGCAGTCTACGAGCAGTACTTC,CASSQTAGAVYEQYF
TRBJ2-5,.,18,few,TRBV7-7,TGTGCTAGCAGTCGCCGAACCCCCCCCACTAGCCGGCAAGAGACCCAGTACTTC,CASSRRTPPTSRQETQYF
TRBJ2-1,.,16,many,TRBV4-1,TGCGCCAGCAGCCCGTCAGGCGGGCGATCCTACAATGAGCAGTTCTTC,CASSPSGGRSYNEQFF
TRBJ1-1,.,15,.,TRBV5-5,TGTGCCAGCAGCACACAACAGGGAAGGGACACTGAAGCTTTCTTT,CASSTQQGRDTEAFF
TRBJ2-3,.,14,many,TRBV10-3,TGTGCCATCAGACCGACAGTGTCCACAGATACGCAGTATTTT,CAIRPTVSTDTQYF
TRBJ2-3,.,16,.,TRBV20-1,TGCAGTGCTAGGCCCGCTCGGCTAGCCAGCACAGATACGCAGTATTTT,CSARPARLASTDTQYF
TRBJ1-3,.,14,few,TRBV6-5,TGTGCCAGCAGTTACTCGCCGGGGGGAAACACCATATATTTT,CASSYSPGGNTIYF
TRBJ2-2,.,11,few,TRBV6-1,TGTGCCAGCAAAGCCACCGGGGAGCTGTTTTTT,CASKATGELFF
TRBJ2-3,TRBD2,16,many,TRBV20-1,TGCAGTGCCCTCAGTGGGACTAGCGGGAGCACAGATACGCAGTATTTT,CSALSGTSGSTDTQYF
TRBJ2-3,TRBD2,16,many,TRBV7-2,TGTGCCAGCAGCTCCCTAGCGGGAGCTAGCACAGATACGCAGTATTTT,CASSSLAGASTDTQYF
TRBJ2-5,.,14,many,TRBV2,TGTGCCAGCAGACCCGGACGCCTCCAAGAGACCCAGTACTTC,CASRPGRLQETQYF
TRBJ2-2,.,13,.,TRBV15,TGTGCCACCAGAAAAAGGCTGACCGGGGAGCTGTTTTTT,CATRKRLTGELFF
TRBJ2-7,TRBD2,16,many,TRBV6-1,TGTGCCAGCAGGCCCGGGACTAGCGGACTCTCCTACGAGCAGTACTTC,CASRPGTSGLSYEQYF
TRBJ2-7,.,14,many,TRBV11-2,TGTGCCAGCAGCTTGTCGGGGCCCACCTACGAGCAGTACTTC,CASSLSGPTYEQYF
TRBJ2-6,.,16,many,TRBV20-1,TGCAGTGCTAGAAAGGCAGGGGGGACTGGGGCCAACGTCCTGACTTTC,CSARKAGGTGANVLTF
TRBJ2-3,.,12,once,TRBV30,TGTGCCTGGAGGAGGCCCACAGATACGCAGTATTTT,CAWRRPTDTQYF
TRBJ2-1,TRBD2,15,.,TRBV20-1,TGCAGTGCTAGTTCACTAGCGGACCTATACAATGAGCAGTTCTTC,CSASSLADLYNEQFF
TRBJ2-1,TRBD2,14,many,TRBV30,TGTGCCTGTATGGAAGCGGGAGGGTGGGGTGAGCAGTTCTTC,CACMEAGGWGEQFF
TRBJ1-4,TRBD1,15,many,TRBV3-1,TGTGCCAGCAGCCAAAGGGGGACAGGACTCGAAAAACTGTTTTTT,CASSQRGTGLEKLFF
TRBJ2-3,TRBD2,16,.,TRBV6-2/TRBV6-3,TGTGCCAGCAGTTCCGCGGGGGGGCGGATCACAGATACGCAGTATTTT,CASSSAGGRITDTQYF
TRBJ1-1,TRBD1,15,few,TRBV11-2,TGTGCCAGCAGCTTACCTCTGGGGACAGGGGTTTCGGCTTTCTTT,CASSLPLGTGVSAFF
TRBJ2-7,.,14,many,TRBV30,TGTGCCTGGAGTGTACAAGTTGTAGGGGGCGAGCAGTACTTC,CAWSVQVVGGEQYF
TRBJ2-2,TRBD2,14,many,TRBV30,TGTGCCTGGATGGCTAGCGGGAACACCGGGGAGCTGTTTTTT,CAWMASGNTGELFF
TRBJ2-2,.,15,many,TRBV12-3/TRBV12-4,TGTGCCAGCAGTTTAAGTCCGGGGCCCACCGGGGAGCTGTTTTTT,CASSLSPGPTGELFF
TRBJ2-2,.,19,many,TRBV3-1,TGTGCCAGCAGCTACGACCCCTTTGGCGGAGGGCGCGGGACCGGGGAGCTGTTTTTT,CASSYDPFGGGRGTGELFF
TRBJ2-1,TRBD2,16,.,TRBV7-8,TGTGCCAGCAGCTTAAGCCGACTAGCGGGAGGGTTTGAGCAGTTCTTC,CASSLSRLAGGFEQFF
TRBJ2-7,.,13,many,TRBV16,TGTGCCAGCAGCCAACTCCCCAAATACGAGCAGTACTTC,CASSQLPKYEQYF
TRBJ2-7,.,15,many,TRBV12-3/TRBV12-4,TGTGCCAGCAGTGCCCCCGGGGGGCGCGAGGGCGAGCAGTACTTC,CASSAPGGREGEQYF
TRBJ2-7,TRBD1,14,many,TRBV3-1,TGTGCCAGCAGCCAAGTCCGGACAGGCTACGAGCAGTACTTC,CASSQVRTGYEQYF
TRBJ1-2,.,12,many,TRBV20-1,TGCAGTGCTGGAGACTTTAACTATGGCTACACCTTC,CSAGDFNYGYTF
TRBJ1-5,.,15,many,TRBV27,TGTGCCAGCAGTTGGACCAGGGGCGGTAATCAGCCCCAGCATTTT,CASSWTRGGNQPQHF
TRBJ2-1,.,15,once,TRBV4-1,TGCGCCAGCAGCCAAGCGAAGTACTCCTACAATGAGCAGTTCTTC,CASSQAKYSYNEQFF
TRBJ2-5,.,16,once,TRBV7-3,TGTGCCAGCAGTTTGACAGAGCCGGGGTACCAAGAGACCCAGTACTTC,CASSLTEPGYQETQYF
TRBJ1-2,.,14,many,TRBV18,TGTGCCAGCTCACCCTGGGGGGACGGGTATGGCTACACCTTC,CASSPWGDGYGYTF
TRBJ2-7,TRBD1,13,few,TRBV20-1,TGCAGTGCTGCTGTGACAGGGGTAGGGGAGCAGTACTTC,CSAAVTGVGEQYF